The 21 T cell receptor beta chains presented below share a single source sample, sequenced in a study of read filtering for tumor transcriptome and immune sequencing. The library was built from around 400 ng RNA with molecular barcoded adaptors for alpha/delta and beta/gamma chains. TCRdb ran MiXCR on the reads and lists one entry per CDR3 protein. The repertoire consists of about 48,000 distinct CDR3 sequences, with about 19% occurring once and the leading ten covering 15% to 19%. Sequencing was done on a sample of a population of CD138-negative cells sorted from bone marrow. Receptors were obtained from a donor older than 35 with multiple myeloma.

Concerning this clonotype: The missing conserved phenylalanine or tryptophan at the end of this CDR3 makes a read error likely. V and J are TRBV29-1 and TRBJ1-4; possibly TRBD1 for D (5 bases). Deletions cut 0 bases from V and 8 bases from J, with 10 bases between. This CDR3 is 13 amino acids long. Per the germline V gene, CDR1 is SQVTM and CDR2 is ANQGSEA. Here the CDR3 reads CSVEEAGDEKLFS. CDR3 nucleotide sequence: TGCAGCGTTGAAGAGGCGGGGGACGAAAAACTGTTTTCT.

This clonotype came up many times. The CDR3 spells CASSKTGGTDTQYF. In DNA, the CDR3 is TGTGCCAGCAGTAAAACAGGGGGCACAGATACGCAGTATTTT. This chain joins TRBV2 and TRBJ2-3, with TRBD1 matching over 7 bases. This CDR3 is 14 amino acids long. V was clipped by 5 bases and J by 1 base; unmatched bases: 3. Germline V lookup: CDR1 SNHLY, CDR2 FYNNEI. The entire variable domain, with the rest obtained from reference TRBV2 and TRBJ2-3, is as follows: EPEVTQTPSHQVTQMGQEVILRCVPISNHLYFYWYRQILGQKVEFLVSFYNNEISEKSEIFDDQFSVERPDGSNFTLKIRSTKLEDSAMYFCASSKTGGTDTQYFGPGTRLTVL.

This clonotype was detected only once. The J gene is TRBJ1-5, the V gene TRBV29-1, with 7 bases matching TRBD1. The CDR3 extends over 13 amino acids. The germline V gene has CDR1 SQVTM and CDR2 ANQGSEA. V gave up 7 bases and J gave up 4 bases; unmatched junction bases: 7. The CDR3 protein is CSDALTGNQPQHF. The DNA of the CDR3 is TGCAGCGATGCTCTGACAGGGAATCAGCCCCAGCATTTT.

This clonotype occurred a few times. The chain joins TRBV7-2 to TRBJ1-2; weak D call: TRBD1 (5 bases). The V gene's germline CDR1 is SGHTA and CDR2 FQGNSA. The CDR3 loop spans 13 amino acids. Trimming removed 5 bases from V and 1 base from J, with 8 bases in between. CDR3 in amino acids: CASSAGLNYGYTF. DNA for the CDR3: TGTGCCAGCAGCGCGGGACTTAACTATGGCTACACCTTC.

This clonotype came up many times. In nucleotides, the CDR3 is TGCAGCGCCAAAAAAATAGCGGGAGGGGACTCCTACAATGAGCAGTTCTTC. Its protein is CSAKKIAGGDSYNEQFF. The chain employs TRBV29-1 and TRBJ2-1; 11 bases agree with TRBD2. CDR3 length: 17 amino acids. CDR1 is SQVTM and CDR2 is ANQGSEA in the germline V gene. V lost 7 bases, J lost 0 bases, and 11 bases stayed unmatched.

Notes on this clonotype: One end of the junction is discordant with germline, which a read error may explain. The chain links TRBV5-1 to TRBJ2-3; no definite D call. The V gene's germline CDR1 is SGHRS and CDR2 YFSETQ. The CDR3 extends over 14 amino acids. The CDR3 DNA is TGCGACAGCAAGGAAGCTTTAGGCACAGATTCGCAGTATTTT. It specifies CDSKEALGTDSQYF.

The table lists this clonotype with a few counts. This rearrangement joins TRBV20-1 to TRBJ2-3; D unclear. CDR3 length equals 12 residues. Germline V gene sequence: CDR1 DFQATT, CDR2 SNEGSKA (reference sequence). Trimming stripped 6 bases from V and 7 bases from J, with 14 bases between. The CDR3 DNA reads as TGCAGTGCCCCCCTAACCAGCCATACGCAGTATTTT. This gives the protein CSAPLTSHTQYF.

In regard to this clonotype: One junction end disagrees with the germline gene, perhaps due to a read error. V gene TRBV7-2 combines with J gene TRBJ2-2; D perhaps matches TRBD2 (5 bases). The CDR3 totals 13 residues. Per the germline V gene, CDR1 is SGHTA and CDR2 is FQGNSA. The CDR3 loop reads CPSSLSYLGELLF. The CDR3 DNA reads as TGTCCCAGCAGCTTATCCTATCTTGGGGAGCTGCTTTTT.

This clonotype was found many times. The rearrangement joins TRBV2 to TRBJ1-1; D is possibly TRBD1 (6 bases). The ends were cut back, 4 bases at V and 8 bases at J, with 14 bases in the middle. The length of the CDR3 is 13 residues. Germline CDR1 is SNHLY and CDR2 is FYNNEI. The CDR3 spells CASSGASDREAFF. The DNA for the CDR3 is TGTGCCAGCAGTGGGGCAAGTGACAGGGAAGCTTTCTTT.

The table lists this clonotype with many counts. The chain combines TRBV29-1 with TRBJ2-3; 7 bases agree with TRBD1. Per the germline V gene, CDR1 is SQVTM and CDR2 is ANQGSEA. This CDR3 has 14 amino acids. Trimming took 3 bases from V and 4 from J; bases not matched to a gene: 7. Written as DNA, the CDR3 is TGCAGCGTTGATAAGGGGCAGGGGGCAGATACGCAGTATTTT. It encodes CSVDKGQGADTQYF.

Of note for this clonotype: This may be a read error, as it is one base from a much larger clone. Here the CDR3 omits its conserved ending phenylalanine or tryptophan, so a read error is the likely source. The chain combines TRBV19 with TRBJ2-3, with no clear D. The CDR3 extends over 13 amino acids. From germline, CDR1 is LNHDA and CDR2 SQIVND (reference sequence). Trimming removed 7 bases from V and 0 bases from J, with 8 bases in between. The CDR3, as DNA: TGTGCCAGTATGGGGTTGAGCACAGATACGCAGTATCTT. It is translated as CASMGLSTDTQYL.

This clonotype came up many times. The rearrangement links TRBV7-9 to TRBJ2-6; D gene uncertain. V lost 5 bases to trimming and J lost 0 bases, with 8 bases between them. The germline gives CDR1 SEHNR, CDR2 FQNEAQ (reference sequence). There are 15 residues in the CDR3. The chain's CDR3 is CASSPPGSGANVLTF. For the CDR3, the DNA is TGTGCCAGCAGCCCACCCGGCTCTGGGGCCAACGTCCTGACTTTC.

This clonotype was seen only once. A much more abundant neighbour one base away suggests this may be a read error. The chain is built from TRBV20-1 and TRBJ2-1, with TRBD2 matching 13 bases. Germline V lookup: CDR1 DFQATT, CDR2 SNEGSKA (reference sequence). The CDR3 has 17 residues. V lost 6 bases to trimming and J lost 1 base; unmatched junction nucleotides: 9. The CDR3 sequence: CSAQTSGRASSYNEQFF. Written as DNA, the CDR3 is TGCAGTGCCCAAACTAGCGGGAGGGCCTCATCCTACAATGAGCAGTTCTTC.

In its sample, this clonotype was seen many times. The V call is TRBV14, the J call TRBJ1-1; D is unclear. Trimming took 4 bases from V and 0 from J, leaving 12 bases between them. The germline CDR1 and CDR2 sequences are SGHDN and FVKESK. CDR3 length equals 15 residues. CDR3 nucleotides: TGTGCCAGCAGCCGAAGGGCGTCCATGAACACTGAAGCTTTCTTT. This sequence encodes CASSRRASMNTEAFF. Based on the CDR3 plus reference TRBV14 and TRBJ1-1, the full variable domain is EAGVTQFPSHSVIEKGQTVTLRCDPISGHDNLYWYRRVMGKEIKFLLHFVKESKQDESGMPNNRFLAERTGGTYSTLKVQPAELEDSGVYFCASSRRASMNTEAFFGQGTRLTVV.

This clonotype was observed many times. The chain combines TRBV11-2 with TRBJ1-1; D remains unclear. V gave up 6 bases and J gave up 6 bases, with 20 bases separating them. Germline CDR1 SGHAT, CDR2 FQNNGV. The CDR3 contains 15 residues. CDR3 DNA sequence: TGTGCCAGCAGAGGACTATATTTTGCAAGCGCTGAAGCTTTCTTT. This encodes CASRGLYFASAEAFF.

Turning to this clonotype: Given the absence of the conserved phenylalanine or tryptophan at the CDR3 end, a read error is likely. The chain has TRBV29-1 and TRBJ2-6, with TRBD1 as a possible D gene (5 bases). The CDR3 consists of 14 residues. CDR1 is SQVTM and CDR2 is ANQGSEA in the germline V gene. CDR3 protein: CSVFSQSGAIVLTY. The CDR3, as DNA: TGCAGCGTCTTCAGTCAATCTGGGGCCATCGTCCTGACTTAC.

Many counts were recorded for this clonotype. The CDR3 region is CASRDHGTEGGYTF. CDR3 nucleotide sequence: TGTGCCAGCAGGGACCACGGGACAGAGGGCGGCTACACCTTC. The chain carries TRBV12-3 or TRBV12-4 and TRBJ1-2; the match to TRBD1 covers 7 bases. The CDR3 contains 14 residues. V dropped 6 bases and J dropped 8; count of bases not matched to a gene: 12.

This clonotype has at least ten counts. CDR3 DNA sequence: TGTGCCAGCAGCCAGAGCGGGAGAATCGGAGAGACCCAGTACTTC. The encoded protein is CASSQSGRIGETQYF. The chain carries TRBV14 and TRBJ2-5, with 8 nucleotides matching TRBD2. The trim removed 3 bases at V and 4 bases at J, leaving 7 bases unmatched. Germline V gene sequence: CDR1 SGHDN, CDR2 FVKESK. This CDR3 region has 15 residues.

In this sample, this clonotype turned up many times. The DNA of the CDR3 is TGTGCCAGCGCCACGGTCACTGAAGCTTTCTTT. Translating it yields CASATVTEAFF. The chain has TRBV6-5 and TRBJ1-1; no reliable D call. The V gene's germline CDR1 is MNHEY and CDR2 SVGAGI. This CDR3 comprises 11 residues. The V end was cut by 8 bases, the J end by 4 bases, with 8 bases between.

There are many counts of this clonotype. V and J are TRBV7-3 and TRBJ2-1; TRBD2 aligns across 11 bases. The CDR3 covers 18 residues. J gave up 7 bases and V 5 bases, and 16 bases lay outside the gene matches. Per the germline V gene, CDR1 is SGHTA and CDR2 is FQGTGA. The CDR3 nucleotides are TGTGCCAGCAGCGCGAGACCCCTACTAGCGGGAGAAGTTAATGAGCAGTTCTTC. The encoded protein is CASSARPLLAGEVNEQFF.

Notes on this clonotype: The conserved phenylalanine or tryptophan normally closing the CDR3 is absent here, so this likely arose from a read error. The chain uses TRBV20-1 and TRBJ2-1, with 11 nucleotides matching TRBD2. CDR1 and CDR2 from the germline V gene are DFQATT and SNEGSKA (reference sequence). The CDR3 extends over 15 amino acids. CDR3 in amino acids: CSARALAGVGNEQFL. The CDR3 DNA sequence: TGCAGCGCTAGAGCACTAGCGGGAGTAGGAAATGAGCAGTTCCTC.